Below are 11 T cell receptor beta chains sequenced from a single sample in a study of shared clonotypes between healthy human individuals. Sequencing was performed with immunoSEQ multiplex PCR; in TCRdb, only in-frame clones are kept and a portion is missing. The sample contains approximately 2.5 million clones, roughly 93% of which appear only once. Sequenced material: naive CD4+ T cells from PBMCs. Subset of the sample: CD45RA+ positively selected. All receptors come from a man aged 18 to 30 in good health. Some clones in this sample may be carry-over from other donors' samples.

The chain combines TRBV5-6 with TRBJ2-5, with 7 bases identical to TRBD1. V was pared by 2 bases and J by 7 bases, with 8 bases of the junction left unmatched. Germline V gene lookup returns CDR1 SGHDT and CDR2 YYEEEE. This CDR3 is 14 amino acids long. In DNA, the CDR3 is TGTGCCAGCAGCTTCGGGACAGTAAGAGGGACCCAGTACTTC. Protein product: CASSFGTVRGTQYF.

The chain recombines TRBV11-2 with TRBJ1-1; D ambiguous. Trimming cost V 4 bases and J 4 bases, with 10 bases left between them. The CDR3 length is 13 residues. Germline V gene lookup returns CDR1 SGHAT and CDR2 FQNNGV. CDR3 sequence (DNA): TGTGCCAGCAGCTCCGATGTGGGCACTGAAGCTTTCTTT. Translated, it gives CASSSDVGTEAFF.

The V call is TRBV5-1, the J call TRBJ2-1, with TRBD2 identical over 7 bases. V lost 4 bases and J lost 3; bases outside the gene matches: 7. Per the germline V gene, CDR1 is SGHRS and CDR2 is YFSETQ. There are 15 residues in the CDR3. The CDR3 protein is CASSLQASGYNEQFF. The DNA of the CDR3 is TGCGCCAGCAGCCTCCAGGCTAGCGGCTACAATGAGCAGTTCTTC. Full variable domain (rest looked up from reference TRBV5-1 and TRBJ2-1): KAGVTQTPRYLIKTRGQQVTLSCSPISGHRSVSWYQQTPGQGLQFLFEYFSETQRNKGNFPGRFSGRQFSNSRSEMNVSTLELGDSALYLCASSLQASGYNEQFFGPGTRLTVL.

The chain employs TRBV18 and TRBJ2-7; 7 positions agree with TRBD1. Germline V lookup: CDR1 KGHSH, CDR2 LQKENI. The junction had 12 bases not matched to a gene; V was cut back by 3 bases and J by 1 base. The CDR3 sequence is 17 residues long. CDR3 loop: CASSPTPGQTGSYEQYF. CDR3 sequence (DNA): TGTGCCAGCTCACCTACCCCGGGACAGACCGGGTCCTACGAGCAGTACTTC.

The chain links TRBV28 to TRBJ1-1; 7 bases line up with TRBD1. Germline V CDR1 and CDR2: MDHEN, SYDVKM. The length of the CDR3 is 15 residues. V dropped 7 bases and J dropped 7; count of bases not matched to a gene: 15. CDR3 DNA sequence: TGTGCCAGCAACTCGCCTGTACAGGGGAAGGGTGAAGCTTTCTTT. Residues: CASNSPVQGKGEAFF.

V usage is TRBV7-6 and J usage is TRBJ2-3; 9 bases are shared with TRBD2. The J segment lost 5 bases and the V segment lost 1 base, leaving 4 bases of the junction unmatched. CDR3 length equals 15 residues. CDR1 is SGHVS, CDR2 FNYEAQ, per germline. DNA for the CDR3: TGTGCCAGCAGCTTAGGCGCGGGAGGGTTAGATACGCAGTATTTT. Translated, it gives CASSLGAGGLDTQYF.

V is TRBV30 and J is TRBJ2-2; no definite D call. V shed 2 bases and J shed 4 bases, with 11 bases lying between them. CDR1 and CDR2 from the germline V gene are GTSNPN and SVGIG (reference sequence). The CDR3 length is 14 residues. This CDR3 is CAWSRSLTTGELFF. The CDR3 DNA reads TGTGCCTGGAGTAGGTCCCTAACCACCGGGGAGCTGTTTTTT.

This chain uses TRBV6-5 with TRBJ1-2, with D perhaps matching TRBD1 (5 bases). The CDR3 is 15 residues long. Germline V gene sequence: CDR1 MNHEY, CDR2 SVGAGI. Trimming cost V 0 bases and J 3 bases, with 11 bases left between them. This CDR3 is CASSYSIDSHYGYTF. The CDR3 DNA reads TGTGCCAGCAGTTACTCGATAGACAGCCACTATGGCTACACCTTC.

The chain's CDR3 is CASSYLQGRNYGYTF. CDR3 bases: TGTGCCAGCAGTTACCTACAGGGGCGCAACTATGGCTACACCTTC. The gene calls are TRBV6-5 and TRBJ1-2, with 7 bases identical to TRBD1. The V gene's germline CDR1 is MNHEY and CDR2 SVGAGI. V trimming: 2 bases; J trimming: 2 bases; junction bases outside the gene matches: 5. The CDR3 is made up of 15 amino acids.

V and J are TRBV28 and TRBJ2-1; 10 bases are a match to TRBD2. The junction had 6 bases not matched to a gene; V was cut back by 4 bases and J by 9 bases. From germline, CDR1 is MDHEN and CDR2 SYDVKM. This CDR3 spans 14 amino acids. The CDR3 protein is CASSSGTSVGEQFF. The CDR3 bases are TGTGCCAGCAGTTCCGGGACTAGCGTGGGTGAGCAGTTCTTC.

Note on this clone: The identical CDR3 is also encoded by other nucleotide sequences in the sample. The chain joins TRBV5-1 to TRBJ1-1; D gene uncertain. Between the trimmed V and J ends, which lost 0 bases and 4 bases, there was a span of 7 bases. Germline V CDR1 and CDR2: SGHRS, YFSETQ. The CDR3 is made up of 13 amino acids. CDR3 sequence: CASSLEWGTEAFF. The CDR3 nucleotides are TGCGCCAGCAGCTTGGAATGGGGCACTGAAGCTTTCTTT. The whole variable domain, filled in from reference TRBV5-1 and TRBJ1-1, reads KAGVTQTPRYLIKTRGQQVTLSCSPISGHRSVSWYQQTPGQGLQFLFEYFSETQRNKGNFPGRFSGRQFSNSRSEMNVSTLELGDSALYLCASSLEWGTEAFFGQGTRLTVV.